This is a list of T cell receptor beta chains from one sample in a study of T cell clonotyping in hematopoietic cell transplantation. The repertoire was sequenced with immunoSEQ multiplex PCR; TCRdb's copy has only in-frame clones and lacks some. The table includes around 15,000 clones, approximately 97% detected once. Sequences were derived from peripheral blood mononuclear cells, sampled 30 days after allogeneic stem cell transplant. The receptors shown here come from a female patient in her forties or fifties who had an allogeneic stem cell transplant from an unrelated donor, so T cells may come from the graft donor. Some clones in this sample may be carry-over from other donors' samples. Each CDR3 is given with its conserved first and last residue. Some rows mark clone size as missing; the rest say once, few, many or name a class of expanded clone.

clone_size	v_call	j_call	cdr3_aa
NA	TRBV6-5	TRBJ1-1	CASSYRVNTEAFF
NA	TRBV2	TRBJ2-5	CASSVGGSGETQYF
NA	TRBV25-1	TRBJ1-3	CASSDTGGNTIYF
NA	TRBV9	TRBJ2-7	CASSARDLREQYF
NA	TRBV19	TRBJ1-1	CASSIDKNTEAFF
NA	TRBV6-5	TRBJ2-7	CASSYSSSGGVGEQYF
NA	TRBV6-5	TRBJ1-2	CASSYAGVGVYGYTF
NA	TRBV2	TRBJ1-1	CASSEIRQAEAFF
NA	TRBV10-1	TRBJ2-7	CASRDYEQYF
few	TRBV5-5	TRBJ1-2	CASSFENWGQGNYGYTF
NA	TRBV9	TRBJ1-2	CASSVVPQPTYGYTF
NA	TRBV9	TRBJ1-6	CASTKDPVGDSPLHF
NA	TRBV7-9	TRBJ2-1	CASSLRGYNEQFF
NA	TRBV15	TRBJ2-3	CATSRVGADTQYF
NA	TRBV6-6	TRBJ1-1	CASSYRGGVANTEAFF
NA	TRBV19	TRBJ1-1	CASRLEGEAFF
NA	TRBV30	TRBJ1-1	CAWSTGRSLMNTEAFF
NA	TRBV4-1	TRBJ1-5	CASSQDGKQPQHF
NA	TRBV2	TRBJ2-7	CASSPAYEQYF
NA	TRBV6-6	TRBJ1-2	CASSLGQATRFYGYTF
NA	TRBV6-4	TRBJ2-6	CASSLRDRAPSGANVLTF
NA	TRBV30	TRBJ1-1	CAWSVGGSVNTEAFF
NA	TRBV6-4	TRBJ1-4	CASSEGRGEGNEKLFF
NA	TRBV6-1	TRBJ2-7	CASTPVRGTYEQYF
NA	TRBV4-1	TRBJ1-1	CASSHHPADTEAFF
NA	TRBV30	TRBJ1-2	CAWSVRLGPGYTF
NA	TRBV4-2	TRBJ2-3	CASSQPWGVPDTQYF
NA	TRBV6-5	TRBJ1-2	CASSYTRLAEGYTF
NA	TRBV19	TRBJ2-2	CASRVELNTGELFF
NA	TRBV7-9	TRBJ2-1	CASSSRGQGGDEQFF
NA	TRBV4-1	TRBJ1-1	CASSQGGGGLTEAFF
NA	TRBV6-5	TRBJ1-1	CASSYDDTEAFF
NA	TRBV6-1	TRBJ1-5	CATSYQGNQPQHF
NA	TRBV7-7	TRBJ1-1	CASSLESPYNTEAFF
NA	TRBV18	TRBJ1-5	CASSLENQPQHF
NA	TRBV6-6	TRBJ1-5	CASSPRQYSNQPQHF
few	TRBV18	TRBJ1-1	CASSPGAANLNTEAFF
NA	TRBV30	TRBJ1-3	CAWSAGHKLSGNTIYF
NA	TRBV4-2	TRBJ2-3	CASSQARGPSTDTQYF
NA	TRBV2	TRBJ2-7	CASSDQGARTYEQYF
NA	TRBV7-9	TRBJ2-7	CASSLTSGGPTYEQYF
NA	TRBV19	TRBJ1-5	CASSISTVNQPQHF
NA	TRBV2	TRBJ2-7	CASSSSSGTGSYEQYF
NA	TRBV2	TRBJ2-1	CASSQRLRGGSYNEQFF
NA	TRBV30	TRBJ1-2	CAWRGGDRGYTF